One sample yielded the 21 T cell receptor beta chains listed below, sequenced in a study of blood T cell repertoires in COVID-19. Assay used: immunoSEQ multiplex PCR; TCRdb lists only in-frame clones, some missing. The sample contains hundreds of thousands of clones, nearly 90% of which appear only once. Sequenced: peripheral blood. The source of these receptors is a middle-aged woman with COVID-19, enrolled during active disease.

This clone has a single count. In nucleotides, the CDR3 is TGTGCCAGCAAGGACAGGGGAAATAATTCACCCCTCCACTTT. It encodes CASKDRGNNSPLHF. V is TRBV27 and J is TRBJ1-6, with 9 bases matching TRBD1. Looked up from germline, CDR1 is MNHEY and CDR2 is SMNVEV (reference sequence). There are 14 residues in the CDR3. Trimming cost V 7 bases and J 5 bases; bases outside gene matches: 3.

This clone appeared once. The rearrangement joins TRBV4-3 to TRBJ2-7, with a possible D match to TRBD2 (5 bases). This CDR3 comprises 13 residues. V lost 0 bases to trimming and J lost 5 bases, with 8 bases between them. The germline V gene encodes CDR1 LGHNA and CDR2 YSLEER. CDR3 DNA sequence: TGCGCCAGCAGCCAAGACGCGGGTAACGAGCAGTACTTC. It encodes CASSQDAGNEQYF.

This chain connects TRBV12-1 to TRBJ2-3; TRBD2 is the table's D call, not checked against the DNA. TRBV12-1 is a listed pseudogene. The CDR3 totals 16 residues. DNA for the CDR3: TGTGCCAGCCCGGATCTGCGGGGGCCCGACGTGGATACGCAGTATTTT. Translated: CASPDLRGPDVDTQYF.

The chain is built from TRBV5-6 and TRBJ1-2, with D unresolved. Germline CDR1 is SGHDT and CDR2 is YYEEEE. This CDR3 contains 14 residues. With 5 bases removed from V and 0 bases from J, the gap between germline ends came to 11 bases. CDR3 region: CASRPDGTNYGYTF. The CDR3 nucleotides read TGTGCCAGCAGACCCGACGGGACTAACTATGGCTACACCTTC.

CDR3 in DNA: TGTGCCAGCAGGTGGGACAGGGGGCAGGGATCACCCCTCCACTTT. It is translated as CASRWDRGQGSPLHF. This sequence joins TRBV28 and TRBJ1-6; TRBD1 agrees at 12 bases. The ends lost 6 bases at V and 10 bases at J; junction bases unmatched: 7. Germline CDR1 reads MDHEN; CDR2 reads SYDVKM. This CDR3 contains 15 residues.

In its sample, this clone was seen once. This rearrangement joins TRBV19 to TRBJ1-1; 8 bases map to TRBD1. Looked up from germline, CDR1 is LNHDA and CDR2 is SQIVND (reference sequence). This CDR3 contains 14 residues. V gave up 6 bases and J gave up 2 bases; unmatched junction bases: 5. CDR3 bases: TGTGCCAGTAGGGAAACAGGGGGTAACACTGAAGCTTTCTTT. Amino acids: CASRETGGNTEAFF.

This chain links TRBV28 with TRBJ1-3, with a weak D call TRBD1 (5 bases). Trimming stripped 7 bases from V and 0 bases from J, with 13 bases between. Germline CDR1 is MDHEN and CDR2 is SYDVKM. This CDR3 is 15 amino acids long. The CDR3 DNA reads TGTGCCAGCACATTTCCGGGGGGCTCTGGAAACACCATATATTTT. It encodes CASTFPGGSGNTIYF.

This chain connects TRBV27 to TRBJ1-4; perhaps TRBD1 as D (6 bases). Germline-derived CDR1 and CDR2 are MNHEY and SMNVEV (reference sequence). V lost 3 bases and J 8 bases, leaving 13 bases between the germline ends. The CDR3 is 14 residues long. DNA for the CDR3: TGTGCCAGCAGTTTTGCAGGGGTTAGCGAAAAACTGTTTTTT. Its protein is CASSFAGVSEKLFF.

The rearrangement uses TRBV29-1 and TRBJ1-2; D may be TRBD1 (6 bases). The germline gives CDR1 SQVTM, CDR2 ANQGSEA. V dropped 4 bases and J dropped 5 bases, with 23 bases sitting between them. CDR3 length: 16 amino acids. Here the CDR3 DNA reads TGCAGCGTTGCGGTCCCTCGGGGGGCGGAATTTTATGGCTACACCTTC. Residues: CSVAVPRGAEFYGYTF.

V gene TRBV4-3 combines with J gene TRBJ1-5; 8 positions agree with TRBD1. Germline-derived CDR1 and CDR2 are LGHNA and YSLEER. The ends lost 0 bases at V and 5 bases at J; junction bases unmatched: 6. CDR3 length: 16 amino acids. The CDR3 DNA follows: TGCGCCAGCAGCCAAGAACTAGGACAGGGAGATCAGCCCCAGCATTTT. Its protein is CASSQELGQGDQPQHF.

V gene TRBV7-9 combines with J gene TRBJ1-4; TRBD1 matches 7 bases. J was trimmed by 0 bases and V by 0 bases; bases with no gene match: 4. This CDR3 spans 17 amino acids. In germline, CDR1 is SEHNR, CDR2 FQNEAQ (reference sequence). Here the CDR3 DNA reads TGTGCCAGCAGCTTAGCTTCCGGGACAGCAACTAATGAAAAACTGTTTTTT. Translation: CASSLASGTATNEKLFF. Together with reference TRBV7-9 and TRBJ1-4, the CDR3 gives the full variable domain: DTGVSQNPRHKITKRGQNVTFRCDPISEHNRLYWYRQTLGQGPEFLTYFQNEAQLEKSRLLSDRFSAERPKGSFSTLEIQRTEQGDSAMYLCASSLASGTATNEKLFFGSGTQLSVL.

The rearrangement joins TRBV27 to TRBJ2-1; D is perhaps TRBD1 (5 bases). V lost 6 bases, J lost 3 bases, and 15 bases lay in between. CDR3 length equals 15 residues. Germline V CDR1 and CDR2: MNHEY, SMNVEV (reference sequence). The CDR3 nucleotides read TGTGCCAGCAGGGGCCCCAGTGACAGCTACAATGAGCAGTTCTTC. This sequence encodes CASRGPSDSYNEQFF.

The J gene is TRBJ2-1, the V gene TRBV4-3; 8 bases map to TRBD1. Germline-derived CDR1 and CDR2 are LGHNA and YSLEER. The CDR3 spans 15 residues. The V gene end was trimmed by 0 bases and the J gene end by 8 bases; junction bases not matched to a gene: 6. CDR3 sequence (DNA): TGCGCCAGCAGCCAAGATTCACAGGGGGGTCATGAGCAGTTCTTC. Amino acids: CASSQDSQGGHEQFF.

The CDR3 spells CASSVTSGGSYNEQFF. In DNA form, the CDR3 reads TGTGCCAGCAGCGTGACTAGCGGCGGCTCCTACAATGAGCAGTTCTTC. V usage is TRBV9 and J usage is TRBJ2-1; 9 bases match TRBD2. The CDR3 extends over 16 amino acids. From germline, CDR1 is SGDLS and CDR2 YYNGEE. Losses at the gene ends were 2 bases for V and 0 bases for J; bases not matched to a gene: 3.

The rearrangement uses TRBV12-3 or TRBV12-4 and TRBJ2-2; D gene ambiguous. CDR3 size: 11 residues. V shed 7 bases and J shed 10 bases, with 10 bases lying between them. DNA of the CDR3: TGTGCCAGCACTGGCCCCACGGAGCTGTTTTTT. Its protein is CASTGPTELFF.

The rearrangement links TRBV3-1 (or the pseudogene TRBV3-2) to TRBJ1-3; TRBD1 might be the D (6 bases). CDR1 is LGHDT, CDR2 YNNKEL, per germline (reference sequence). The length of the CDR3 is 14 residues. V was trimmed by 9 bases and J by 4 bases, leaving 16 bases between them. The CDR3 loop reads CASIRDKGGNTIYF. The CDR3 DNA sequence: TGTGCCAGTATTAGGGACAAGGGGGGAAACACCATATATTTT.

The chain carries TRBV19 and TRBJ1-2; no definite D call. Germline V gene lookup returns CDR1 LNHDA and CDR2 SQIVND (reference sequence). The V end was cut by 3 bases, the J end by 8 bases, with 10 bases between. The CDR3 spans 12 residues. The CDR3 sequence: CASSILGGGYTF. The DNA for the CDR3 is TGTGCCAGTAGTATCCTAGGAGGGGGCTACACCTTC. The full variable domain, its missing parts supplied by reference TRBV19 and TRBJ1-2, is DGGITQSPKYLFRKEGQNVTLSCEQNLNHDAMYWYRQDPGQGLRLIYYSQIVNDFQKGDIAEGYSVSREKKESFPLTVTSAQKNPTAFYLCASSILGGGYTFGSGTRLTVV.

J is TRBJ2-1 and V is TRBV6-1; 10 bases fit TRBD2. Losses at the gene ends were 0 bases for V and 7 bases for J; bases not matched to a gene: 9. CDR1 is MNHNS and CDR2 is SASEGT in the germline V gene. This CDR3 spans 17 amino acids. The CDR3 spells CASSEAYTLAGLNEQFF. CDR3 bases: TGTGCCAGCAGTGAAGCCTATACACTAGCGGGATTGAATGAGCAGTTCTTC.

The CDR3 bases are TGTGCCAGCAGCTTAAGGGGGCGGCAGCCCCAGCATTTT. This gives the protein CASSLRGRQPQHF. The gene calls are TRBV7-2 and TRBJ1-5; 7 positions agree with TRBD1. The length of the CDR3 is 13 residues. The V gene end was trimmed by 2 bases and the J gene end by 7 bases; junction bases not matched to a gene: 2. Germline V gives CDR1 SGHTA, CDR2 FQGNSA.

The CDR3 loop is CASSTVGIFGTEAFF. CDR3 bases: TGTGCCAGCAGCACAGTCGGTATCTTCGGCACTGAAGCTTTCTTT. The chain combines TRBV5-4 with TRBJ1-1; D unresolved. CDR3 length equals 15 residues. Per the germline V gene, CDR1 is SGHNT and CDR2 is YYREEE (reference sequence). V lost 4 bases, J lost 4 bases, and 17 bases lay in between.

The chain joins TRBV5-1 to TRBJ1-1; D possibly corresponds to TRBD1 (5 bases). CDR1 and CDR2 from the germline V gene are SGHRS and YFSETQ. Trimming removed 5 bases at V and 5 bases at J, with 16 bases between. The length of the CDR3 is 14 residues. The CDR3 DNA reads as TGCGCCAGCAGATCGGACGCGGGGGGAACTGAAGCTTTCTTT. Amino acids: CASRSDAGGTEAFF.